This TCR beta chain emerged from a study of CXCR3-negative and CXCR3-positive naive CD8 T cells. Germline CDR1 and CDR2: MNHEY and SMNVEV (reference sequence). The CDR3 extends over 16 amino acids. Study results and caveats: Across naive subsets, surface CD5 expression was comparable, and TCR strength was inferred from properties of the TRB CDR3. TRB CDR3s were more hydrophobic in CXCR3-positive than in CXCR3-negative naive cells.

Details on this clonotype: The antigen remains unidentified.

UMI-labeled 5' RACE TRB cDNA libraries were prepared from the cells. TCRdb re-analyzed the 5' RACE reads; it lists each CDR3 protein once, without DNA. Its table records around 88,000 distinct CDR3 sequences. The sample comprised naive CXCR3+ CD8+ T cells from blood. Subset in this sample: CD45RO-CCR7+CD27+CD95- naive CD8+ T cells expressing CXCR3 (TNR3+). The chain joins TRBV27 to TRBJ2-5; the TCRdb D gene call, TRBD2, has no DNA to confirm it. The clonotype was recovered from a human donor in good health. Some clones in this sample may be carry-over from other donors' samples. The CDR3 reads CASSLFSLAVQETQYF.